This passage covers 6 T cell receptor beta chains from one sample sequenced in a study of T-cell reconstitution after alpha-beta-depleted transplantation in children. A library of TCRbeta sequences, prepared with unique molecular identifiers, was generated. TCRdb analysed the PCR reads with MiXCR anew, one entry per CDR3 protein. The sample yields roughly 70,000 distinct CDR3 sequences, around 4.7% seen once. Sequencing was performed on PBMCs, mostly from graft donor cells, taken 180 days after TCRalphabeta/CD19-depleted stem cell transplant. The source is a boy younger than two who had a stem cell transplant for acute myeloid leukemia, so the T cells may come from the graft donor.

This clonotype was counted at least ten times. The J gene is TRBJ1-1, the V gene TRBV19, with TRBD1 matching over 7 bases. The CDR3 covers 16 residues. Germline values: CDR1 LNHDA, CDR2 SQIVND (reference sequence). The J segment lost 7 bases and the V segment lost 5 bases, leaving 16 bases of the junction unmatched. The CDR3 spells CASSPPGQLIFHEAFF. CDR3 coding DNA: TGTGCCAGTAGTCCCCCGGGACAGTTAATCTTCCATGAAGCTTTCTTT.

There are many counts of this clonotype. The chain couples TRBV29-1 to TRBJ2-5; 12 bases map to TRBD1. The CDR3 is 17 residues long. V lost 5 bases, J lost 4 bases, and 14 bases stayed unmatched. From germline, CDR1 is SQVTM and CDR2 ANQGSEA. The CDR3 DNA is TGCAGCGTTATAGGCGCCCGGGACAGGGGGCCCGGAGAGACCCAGTACTTC. It specifies CSVIGARDRGPGETQYF.

There are many counts of this clonotype. The chain links TRBV6-5 to TRBJ1-6; the D is unclear. Germline CDR1 MNHEY, CDR2 SVGAGI. Trimming removed 4 bases at V and 10 bases at J, with 14 bases between. This CDR3 is 14 amino acids long. The DNA of the CDR3 is TGTGCCAGCAGTTCCCACGGCGGACGCTCACCCCTCCACTTT. Its translation: CASSSHGGRSPLHF.

This clonotype was recorded many times. V and J are TRBV7-8 and TRBJ1-5, with TRBD1 identical over 10 bases. The CDR3 spans 15 residues. The trim removed 4 bases at V and 4 bases at J, leaving 4 bases unmatched. Germline CDR1 SGHVS, CDR2 FQNEAQ. CDR3 amino acids: CASSYRTGGNQPQHF. The CDR3 DNA follows: TGTGCCAGCAGCTACCGGACAGGGGGAAATCAGCCCCAGCATTTT.

This clonotype came up many times. The rearrangement uses TRBV5-1 and TRBJ1-5, with D uncertain. The CDR3 sequence is 13 residues long. In germline, CDR1 is SGHRS, CDR2 YFSETQ. V was pared by 0 bases and J by 5 bases, with 6 bases between. The CDR3 DNA is TGCGCCAGCAGCTTGGCCTGGGATCAGCCCCAGCATTTT. Encoded protein: CASSLAWDQPQHF.

Concerning this clonotype: This sequence may be a read error, since a much larger clone differs from it by one base. CDR3 loop: CAINFQRLAGGVQETQYF. As DNA, the CDR3 is TGTGCCATCAATTTCCAACGACTAGCGGGGGGCGTCCAAGAGACCCAGTACTTC. This chain uses TRBV10-3 with TRBJ2-5; 13 bases fit TRBD2. CDR1 and CDR2 from the germline V gene are ENHRY and SYGVKD. There are 18 residues in the CDR3. Trimming cost V 7 bases and J 1 base; bases outside gene matches: 12.